This T cell receptor (beta chain) was identified during a study of technical replicates of blood from a few donors. Sequencing used immunoSEQ multiplex PCR; TCRdb keeps in-frame clones, though not all of them. The data show 90,000 to 100,000 clones, about 94% seen once. V dropped 2 bases and J dropped 5; count of bases not matched to a gene: 6. The CDR3 runs to 15 residues. Germline V gives CDR1 MDHEN, CDR2 SYDVKM. Material: T cells isolated from PBMCs. The source of this sequence is a human donor in good health. The chain joins TRBV28 to TRBJ2-5, with 9 bases fitting TRBD2. The CDR3 reads CASSLGGRAMETQYF. The CDR3 DNA sequence: TGTGCCAGCAGTTTAGGCGGGAGGGCCATGGAGACCCAGTACTTC.